This T cell receptor beta chain was identified during a study of radiation and T cells in renal cell carcinoma (dated by TCRdb to 2018 to 2020). For the wider study: In total, 50 to 60 samples, comprising 26 tumors and some 27 peripheral blood samples, were subjected to TCR beta sequencing. The final blood draw took place at 4 weeks after radiation, the same time as nephrectomy. Across all 53 samples, over 4,000,000 unique CDR3 nucleotide sequences encoding 2 million to 3 million unique CDR3 amino acid sequences were identified.

The V end loses 3 bases and the J end loses 0 bases, and a stretch of 18 bases separates them. Inclusive of the bounding cysteine and phenylalanine, the CDR3 is 18 residues long. The read is trimmed to its CDR3 DNA, 54 bases read in frame from base 1. Sequences LNHDA (CDR1) and SQIVND (CDR2) are obtained from the germline V gene (reference sequence). Reading the label with the study, this specimen's time point is: blood 4 weeks post-SBRT, at nephrectomy. The treatment or condition label here, explained by the study, means: 15 Gy SBRT to primary tumor, nephrectomy 4 weeks later. The samples were obtained from a clinical trial, where primary renal cell carcinomas were treated with 15 Gy stereotactic body radiation therapy and then removed by nephrectomy 4 weeks afterward. To follow tumor-enriched clonotypes, serial peripheral blood was collected from radiation-treated patients at baseline and at 2 weeks and 4 weeks after SBRT. All patients had renal cell carcinoma with clear cell pathology. The QIAamp DNA Blood Mini Kit (Qiagen) was used to prepare genomic DNA for TCR sequencing. The analyses included just those samples that passed every quality control check.

Following the manufacturer's recommendations, the immunoSEQ kit was used to generate TCR beta libraries from genomic DNA. To prepare libraries, a first multiplex PCR with proprietary primers was run, followed by a second PCR that added unique barcodes, and a bead cleanup was done after each round. Each sample batch included a kit-provided positive control reaction and a negative control reaction. The final libraries underwent checking on an Agilent 4200 TapeStation D1000 ScreenTape, volumetric pooling, and quantification by qPCR. An Illumina NextSeq500 fitted with a MidOutput 150-cycle cartridge performed the sequencing, running 156 Read1 cycles and 15 Index1 cycles with the kit's custom primers. The pooled library was loaded at around 1 pM with a 20% PhiX control spike-in. For the original study's pipeline: Vendor-processed data were analyzed in R, and a clonotype was defined as all T cells sharing the same CDR3 nucleotide sequence. In the clone abundance analyses, frequencies in each sample were normalized to that sample's 10,000 most abundant clones. Public T cell clones, averaging fewer than five per sample, were removed before analysis. A difference in abundance of at least 32-fold between compartments was used to define tumor-enriched and baseline blood-enriched clonotypes. A beta-binomial differential abundance model was used to identify clonotypes that were expanded or contracted between blood time points. Tumor-blood repertoire similarity was measured with the Baroni-Urbani and Buser coefficient, and groups were compared using two-tailed Wilcoxon tests in R. TCRdb took this table from immuneACCESS and kept in-frame rearrangements with V and J called. Such tables lack part of the clones; where checked against another copy, unresolved V genes explain under half of the gap, and the rest is unexplained. V and J calls and clone size are as listed in that table; D and trimming were resolved from the DNA. The table for this sample lists around 45,000 clones; 82% of them were counted only once. The ten top clones hold 25% to 30% of the sample.

Findings and caveats that apply to the study as a whole: Blood repertoire dynamics were not followed beyond 4 weeks after treatment. In blood, the top tumor clonotypes increased between baseline and 2 weeks post-radiation and then shrank by 4 weeks, which suggests that tumor-resident clones expanded only transiently. The single-armed trial design could not address effects of radiation dose or scheduling on the TCR repertoire. Because pretreatment tumor biopsies were not available, the baseline intratumoral presence of clonotypes could not be determined.

Regarding this clone: Its specific antigen is unknown. No much larger clone exists at a distance of one base, and base qualities are not known.

The TCR sequence derives from a woman in her seventies with renal cell carcinoma. The sequencing used blood, collected from a patient whose treatment included radiotherapy and nephrectomy. The V gene is TRBV19 and the J gene is TRBJ1-3, with the D gene call left open. The DNA reads TGTGCCAGTAGTATTGATCCGAGACCTACCTACTCTGGAAACACCATATATTTT. This sequence encodes CASSIDPRPTYSGNTIYF.